This record covers a single T cell receptor beta chain. V shed 5 bases and J 8 bases; nucleotides not matched to a gene: 11. Germline V CDR1 and CDR2: ENHRY, SYGVKD. The length of the CDR3 is 16 residues. These data are taken from a study of blood T cell repertoires in COVID-19. Study-level background: The analysed material was cDNA or gDNA that came from T cells, B-cell-depleted T cells, or PBMCs.

Authors' data handling: Cell counts per sample came from amplifying reference gene primers. The method was immunoSEQ multiplex PCR; TCRdb's version includes in-frame clones alone and lacks a portion of them. For V, J and clone size, that table is used; D and trimming come from the DNA. The sample lists some 260,000 clones; 70% to 90% were seen once. The chain links TRBV10-3 to TRBJ2-1, with 11 bases that match TRBD2. Sequencing was performed on peripheral blood. This receptor was identified in an elderly man with acute or convalescent COVID-19. The CDR3, as DNA: TGTGCCATCAGTACTATAGCGGGAGGGCTAGGAGATGAGCAGTTCTTC. Protein: CAISTIAGGLGDEQFF.